This T cell receptor beta chain was captured in a study of blood T cell repertoires in COVID-19. The J segment lost 0 bases and the V segment lost 4 bases, leaving 6 bases of the junction unmatched. The CDR3 has 17 residues. Germline-derived CDR1 and CDR2 are MGHRA and YSYEKL. Using immunoSEQ multiplex PCR, the repertoire was profiled, and TCRdb retains in-frame clones only, with some absent. This table holds 400,000 or so clones, nearly 90% found once. The gene calls are TRBV4-1 and TRBJ2-1; 10 nucleotides agree with TRBD2. The receptor comes from a woman aged 40 to 50 with acute COVID-19. The sequenced material came from PBMCs or T cells enriched from blood (not recorded which). This CDR3 reads CASSPRTSGGSYNEQFF. The CDR3, as DNA: TGCGCCAGCAGCCCCCGGACTAGCGGAGGCTCCTACAATGAGCAGTTCTTC.